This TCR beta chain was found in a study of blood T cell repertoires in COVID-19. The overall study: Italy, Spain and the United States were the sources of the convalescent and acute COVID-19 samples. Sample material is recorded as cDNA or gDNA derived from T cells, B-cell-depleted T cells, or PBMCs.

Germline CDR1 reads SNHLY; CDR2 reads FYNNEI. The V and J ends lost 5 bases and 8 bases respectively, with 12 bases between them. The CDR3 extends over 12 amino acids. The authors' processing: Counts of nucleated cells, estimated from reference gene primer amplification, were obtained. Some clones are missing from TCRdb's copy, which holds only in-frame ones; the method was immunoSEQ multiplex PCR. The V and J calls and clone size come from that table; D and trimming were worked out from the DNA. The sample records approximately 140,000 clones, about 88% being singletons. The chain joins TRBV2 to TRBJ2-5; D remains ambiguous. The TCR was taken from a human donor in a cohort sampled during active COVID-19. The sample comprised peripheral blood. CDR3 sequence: CASSPSLGTQYF. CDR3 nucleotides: TGTGCCAGCAGTCCTTCCCTTGGCACCCAGTACTTC.